Listed here are 25 T cell receptor beta chains from one sample, sequenced in a study of cytomegalovirus exposure and HLA in healthy donors. Using immunoSEQ multiplex PCR, the repertoire was profiled, and TCRdb retains in-frame clones only, with some absent. The sample lists some 250,000 clones, less than 95% occurring once. The sample consisted of PBMCs. Receptors were obtained from a woman aged 25-40 years in good health and CMV-seronegative.

The V gene is TRBV11-2, the J gene TRBJ2-1, with D maybe TRBD1 (5 bases). This CDR3 has 15 amino acids. V shed 1 base and J shed 6 bases, with 13 bases lying between them. The germline V gene has CDR1 SGHAT and CDR2 FQNNGV. The CDR3 nucleotides read TGTGCCAGCAGCTTAGTAACGCAGGGTTCCAATGAGCAGTTCTTC. Residues: CASSLVTQGSNEQFF.

Here the CDR3 reads CASSSGTGLVEQYF. CDR3 coding DNA: TGTGCCAGCAGTTCCGGGACAGGCCTTGTCGAGCAGTACTTC. The chain uses TRBV28 and TRBJ2-7; 8 bases line up with TRBD1. Germline values: CDR1 MDHEN, CDR2 SYDVKM. The trim removed 4 bases at V and 6 bases at J, leaving 8 bases unmatched. The CDR3 loop spans 14 amino acids.

The rearrangement joins TRBV2 to TRBJ1-5, with 7 bases identical to TRBD1. Looked up from germline, CDR1 is SNHLY and CDR2 is FYNNEI. The length of the CDR3 is 15 residues. Trimming took 6 bases from V and 0 from J; bases not matched to a gene: 5. CDR3 nucleotides: TGTGCCAGCAGCGGGGGACAGATTAGCAATCAGCCCCAGCATTTT. Translated: CASSGGQISNQPQHF. Based on the CDR3 plus reference TRBV2 and TRBJ1-5, the full variable domain is EPEVTQTPSHQVTQMGQEVILRCVPISNHLYFYWYRQILGQKVEFLVSFYNNEISEKSEIFDDQFSVERPDGSNFTLKIRSTKLEDSAMYFCASSGGQISNQPQHFGDGTRLSIL.

The chain carries TRBV6-1 and TRBJ2-7; TRBD2 matches at 9 bases. V gave up 7 bases and J gave up 4 bases; unmatched junction bases: 5. Germline V gene sequence: CDR1 MNHNS, CDR2 SASEGT. The CDR3 length is 13 residues. The CDR3 is CASIPSGDYEQYF. In DNA form, the CDR3 reads TGTGCCAGCATCCCTAGCGGGGATTACGAGCAGTACTTC.

The chain links TRBV15 to TRBJ2-1; D may be TRBD1 or TRBD2 (5 bases each). Looked up from germline, CDR1 is LNHNV and CDR2 is YYDKDF (reference sequence). V shed 9 bases and J shed 5 bases, with 8 bases lying between them. The CDR3 has 11 amino acids. This CDR3 reads CATGVDNEQFF. The CDR3 region has the DNA TGTGCCACGGGGGTGGACAATGAGCAGTTCTTC.

The chain carries TRBV23-1 and TRBJ2-7; possibly TRBD1 for D (5 bases). TRBV23-1 qualifies as an ORF whose function is uncertain. V shed 3 bases and J shed 1 base, with 13 bases lying between them. This CDR3 is built from 15 residues. The CDR3 sequence is CASSQSQAGSYEQYF. DNA of the CDR3: TGCGCCAGCAGTCAGTCGCAGGCAGGGTCCTACGAGCAGTACTTC.

The chain has TRBV7-6 and TRBJ2-7, with no clear D. CDR3 length: 13 amino acids. Germline CDR1 SGHVS, CDR2 FNYEAQ. V lost 2 bases, J lost 6 bases, and 11 bases lay in between. CDR3: CASSLILDAEQYF. CDR3 in DNA: TGTGCCAGCAGCTTAATTTTGGACGCCGAGCAGTACTTC.

The V gene is TRBV10-3, the J gene TRBJ1-1, with D perhaps TRBD1 (5 bases). The ends were cut back, 0 bases at V and 1 base at J, with 12 bases in the middle. Germline-derived CDR1 and CDR2 are ENHRY and SYGVKD. The CDR3 extends over 16 amino acids. CDR3 sequence: CAISESKGMGNTEAFF. CDR3 DNA sequence: TGTGCCATCAGTGAGTCGAAGGGGATGGGGAACACTGAAGCTTTCTTT.

CDR3 protein: CASSQVWQGGQPQHF. The CDR3 DNA is TGCGCCAGCAGCCAAGTGTGGCAGGGTGGTCAGCCCCAGCATTTT. This chain links TRBV4-1 with TRBJ1-5, with D possibly matching TRBD1 (5 bases). V was clipped by 1 base and J by 6 bases, with 13 bases between them. The CDR3 covers 15 residues. Germline loops: CDR1 MGHRA, CDR2 YSYEKL.

This clone appeared a single time. The CDR3 DNA is TGCAGCGTTGAAGGCCGGGACACCCAGCCCTATGGCTACACCTTC. Its protein product is CSVEGRDTQPYGYTF. V gene TRBV29-1 combines with J gene TRBJ1-2, with a tentative D call TRBD1 (6 bases). Trimming took 1 base from V and 4 from J, leaving 16 bases between them. Germline V gene sequence: CDR1 SQVTM, CDR2 ANQGSEA. The CDR3 covers 15 residues.

The chain couples TRBV15 to TRBJ1-1; the match to TRBD1 covers 8 bases. The V gene end was trimmed by 5 bases and the J gene end by 6 bases; junction bases not matched to a gene: 5. The CDR3 consists of 13 residues. Per the germline V gene, CDR1 is LNHNV and CDR2 is YYDKDF (reference sequence). The CDR3 DNA follows: TGTGCCACCAGCTCGGACAGGGCGGCTGAAGCTTTCTTT. The encoded protein is CATSSDRAAEAFF.

The chain recombines TRBV29-1 with TRBJ1-2; no firm D call. The CDR3 consists of 13 residues. Germline loops: CDR1 SQVTM, CDR2 ANQGSEA. V was cut by 4 bases and J by 4 bases, with 13 bases left in between. The DNA of the CDR3 is TGCAGCGTTGGGAGAGACAAAACCTATGGCTACACCTTC. Its translation is CSVGRDKTYGYTF. The full variable domain, in which reference TRBV29-1 and TRBJ1-2 provide the parts outside the CDR3, is SAVISQKPSRDICQRGTSLTIQCQVDSQVTMMFWYRQQPGQSLTLIATANQGSEATYESGFVIDKFPISRPNLTFSTLTVSNMSPEDSSIYLCSVGRDKTYGYTFGSGTRLTVV.

The J gene is TRBJ2-5, the V gene TRBV27; 11 nucleotides agree with TRBD1. The CDR3 extends over 16 amino acids. Unmatched junction bases numbered 10, after V lost 4 bases and J lost 6 bases. The germline V gene encodes CDR1 MNHEY and CDR2 SMNVEV (reference sequence). This chain's CDR3 is CASSSSRDRGLKTQYF. The CDR3 DNA is TGTGCCAGCAGTTCGAGCCGGGACAGGGGGTTGAAGACCCAGTACTTC.

The count of this clone is one. This chain connects TRBV28 to TRBJ2-7, with D possibly being TRBD2 (6 bases). The V end was cut by 6 bases, the J end by 0 bases, with 18 bases between. The CDR3 has 16 residues. Germline CDR1 MDHEN, CDR2 SYDVKM. The CDR3 is CASSSSGSGHSYEQYF. The CDR3 coding sequence is TGTGCCAGCAGCTCGTCCGGTAGCGGACACTCCTACGAGCAGTACTTC. The full variable domain, completed using reference TRBV28 and TRBJ2-7, is DVKVTQSSRYLVKRTGEKVFLECVQDMDHENMFWYRQDPGLGLRLIYFSYDVKMKEKGDIPEGYSVSREKKERFSLILESASTNQTSMYLCASSSSGSGHSYEQYFGPGTRLTVT.

The chain carries TRBV9 and TRBJ2-6; D is perhaps TRBD1 (6 bases). The CDR3 contains 19 residues. In germline, CDR1 is SGDLS, CDR2 YYNGEE. Trimming removed 4 bases at V and 0 bases at J, with 20 bases between. The CDR3 region is CASSIQTGTKNSGANVLTF. CDR3 sequence (DNA): TGTGCCAGCAGCATACAGACAGGAACCAAGAACTCTGGGGCCAACGTCCTGACTTTC.

The CDR3 loop is CASSGGTGIEKLFF. The CDR3 region has the DNA TGTGCCAGCAGTGGCGGGACAGGGATTGAAAAACTGTTTTTT. The V gene is TRBV6-1, the J gene TRBJ1-4; 9 bases are a match to TRBD1. The V gene's germline CDR1 is MNHNS and CDR2 SASEGT. The ends lost 4 bases at V and 7 bases at J; junction bases unmatched: 4. The length of the CDR3 is 14 residues.

CDR3 region: CASSLSRTGREPQHF. The CDR3, as DNA: TGTGCCAGCAGTTTATCGAGGACAGGCCGTGAGCCCCAGCATTTT. V and J are TRBV27 and TRBJ1-5, with 7 bases aligning to TRBD1. CDR1 is MNHEY, CDR2 SMNVEV, per germline (reference sequence). Trimming removed 0 bases from V and 8 bases from J; junction bases left unmatched: 7. The CDR3 totals 15 residues.

The chain couples TRBV28 to TRBJ1-2, with 10 bases aligning to TRBD1. The junction had 3 bases not matched to a gene; V was cut back by 6 bases and J by 8 bases. This CDR3 comprises 12 residues. CDR1 is MDHEN, CDR2 SYDVKM, per germline. CDR3 in amino acids: CASSGTGDGYTF. The CDR3, as DNA: TGTGCCAGCAGCGGGACAGGGGACGGCTACACCTTC.

The J gene is TRBJ1-1, the V gene TRBV30; D ambiguous. V lost 4 bases, J lost 3 bases, and 15 bases lay in between. This CDR3 region has 14 residues. CDR1 is GTSNPN, CDR2 SVGIG, per germline (reference sequence). Here the CDR3 DNA reads TGTGCCTGGACTCGGATGCTCGGGGACACTGAAGCTTTCTTT. It translates to CAWTRMLGDTEAFF. The full variable domain, its missing parts supplied by reference TRBV30 and TRBJ1-1, is SQTIHQWPATLVQPVGSPLSLECTVEGTSNPNLYWYRQAAGRGLQLLFYSVGIGQISSEVPQNLSASRPQDRQFILSSKKLLLSDSGFYLCAWTRMLGDTEAFFGQGTRLTVV.

This chain uses TRBV5-6 with TRBJ2-7; 10 positions match TRBD1. Germline loops: CDR1 SGHDT, CDR2 YYEEEE. V lost 6 bases to trimming and J lost 6 bases; unmatched junction nucleotides: 9. The CDR3 contains 14 residues. DNA for the CDR3: TGTGCCAGCACCCCCGGGACAGGGGTCCTCGAGCAGTACTTC. It specifies CASTPGTGVLEQYF.

The rearrangement joins TRBV14 to TRBJ2-5; 8 nucleotides align to TRBD2. The CDR3 covers 16 residues. Unmatched junction bases numbered 6, after V lost 0 bases and J lost 3 bases. In germline, CDR1 is SGHDN, CDR2 FVKESK. CDR3 loop: CASSQDAGLAKETQYF. The DNA for the CDR3 is TGTGCCAGCAGCCAAGATGCCGGACTAGCAAAAGAGACCCAGTACTTC.

This chain uses TRBV9 with TRBJ2-5; 11 bases match TRBD1. With V trimmed by 4 bases and J by 1 base, 3 bases remained unmatched. The CDR3 is 15 amino acids. The germline CDR1 and CDR2 sequences are SGDLS and YYNGEE. CDR3 DNA: TGTGCCAGCAGCCCGGGACAGGGGGTCCAAGAGACCCAGTACTTC. Protein: CASSPGQGVQETQYF. The whole variable domain, remainder taken from reference TRBV9 and TRBJ2-5, is DSGVTQTPKHLITATGQRVTLRCSPRSGDLSVYWYQQSLDQGLQFLIQYYNGEERAKGNILERFSAQQFPDLHSELNLSSLELGDSALYFCASSPGQGVQETQYFGPGTRLLVL.

The V gene is TRBV5-4, the J gene TRBJ2-7; D gene ambiguous. Trimming removed 0 bases from V and 3 bases from J, with 7 bases in between. CDR1 is SGHNT and CDR2 is YYREEE in the germline V gene (reference sequence). This CDR3 has 13 residues. The DNA for the CDR3 is TGTGCCAGCAGCTTGGGAACTATCTACGAGCAGTACTTC. Translation gives CASSLGTIYEQYF.

V is TRBV11-2 and J is TRBJ2-7; a weak D match, TRBD2 (5 bases). The ends were cut back, 3 bases at V and 2 bases at J, with 11 bases in the middle. The CDR3 spans 14 residues. Per the germline V gene, CDR1 is SGHAT and CDR2 is FQNNGV. CDR3 protein: CASSFNRGPYEQYF. Here the CDR3 DNA reads TGTGCCAGCAGCTTCAACCGGGGTCCCTACGAGCAGTACTTC.

The chain joins TRBV2 to TRBJ2-5, with TRBD2 matching 7 bases. The end of the DNA aligns better with TRBJ2-7, so the J call may be wrong. The germline CDR1 and CDR2 sequences are SNHLY and FYNNEI. The CDR3 runs 14 residues. The CDR3, as DNA: TGTGCCAGCAGGGGAGGGCCCAGCTCCTACGAGCAGTACTTC. Protein: CASRGGPSSYEQYF.